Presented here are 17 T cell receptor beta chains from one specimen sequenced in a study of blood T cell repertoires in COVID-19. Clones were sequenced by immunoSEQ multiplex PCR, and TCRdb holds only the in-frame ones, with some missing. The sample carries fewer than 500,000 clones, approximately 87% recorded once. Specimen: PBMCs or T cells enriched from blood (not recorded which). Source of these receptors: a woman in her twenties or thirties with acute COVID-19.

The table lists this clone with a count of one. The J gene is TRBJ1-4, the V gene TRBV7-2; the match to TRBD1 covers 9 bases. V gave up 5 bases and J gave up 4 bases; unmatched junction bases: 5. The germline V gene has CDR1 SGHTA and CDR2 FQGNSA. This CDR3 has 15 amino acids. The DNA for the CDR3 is TGTGCCAGCAGCCTAACGGGACAGGGTAATGAAAAACTGTTTTTT. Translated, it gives CASSLTGQGNEKLFF.

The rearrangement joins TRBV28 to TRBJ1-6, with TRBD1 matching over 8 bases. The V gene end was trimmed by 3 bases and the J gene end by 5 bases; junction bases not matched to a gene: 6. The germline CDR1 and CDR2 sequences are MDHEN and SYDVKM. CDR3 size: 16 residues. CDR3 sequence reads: CASSFLTGGDNSPLHF. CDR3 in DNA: TGTGCCAGCAGTTTTTTAACAGGGGGTGATAATTCACCCCTCCACTTT.

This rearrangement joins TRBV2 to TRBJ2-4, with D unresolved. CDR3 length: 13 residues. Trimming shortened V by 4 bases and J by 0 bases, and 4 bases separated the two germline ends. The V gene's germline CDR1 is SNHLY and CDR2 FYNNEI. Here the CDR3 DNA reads TGTGCCAGCAGTGTCTTAGCCAAAAACATTCAGTACTTC. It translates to CASSVLAKNIQYF.

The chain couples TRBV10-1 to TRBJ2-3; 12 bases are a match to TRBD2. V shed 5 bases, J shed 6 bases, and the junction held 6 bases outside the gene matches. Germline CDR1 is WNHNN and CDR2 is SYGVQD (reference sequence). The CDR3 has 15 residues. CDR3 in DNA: TGCGCCAGCAGTCGAACCGGGACTAGCGGGGATACGCAGTATTTT. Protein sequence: CASSRTGTSGDTQYF.

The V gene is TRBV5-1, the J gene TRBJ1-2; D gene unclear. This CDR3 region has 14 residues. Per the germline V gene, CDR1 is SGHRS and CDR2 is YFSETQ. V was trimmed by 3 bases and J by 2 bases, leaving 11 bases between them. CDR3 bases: TGCGCCAGCAGCTCACCGGGATACAACTATGGCTACACCTTC. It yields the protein CASSSPGYNYGYTF. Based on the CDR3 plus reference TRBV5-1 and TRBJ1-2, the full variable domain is KAGVTQTPRYLIKTRGQQVTLSCSPISGHRSVSWYQQTPGQGLQFLFEYFSETQRNKGNFPGRFSGRQFSNSRSEMNVSTLELGDSALYLCASSSPGYNYGYTFGSGTRLTVV.

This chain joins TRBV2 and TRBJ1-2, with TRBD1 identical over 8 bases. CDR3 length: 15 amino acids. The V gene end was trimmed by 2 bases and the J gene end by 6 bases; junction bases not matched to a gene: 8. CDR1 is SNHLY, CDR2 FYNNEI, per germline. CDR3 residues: CASSEQTGDFNGYTF. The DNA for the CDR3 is TGTGCCAGCAGTGAACAGACAGGGGATTTCAATGGCTACACCTTC.

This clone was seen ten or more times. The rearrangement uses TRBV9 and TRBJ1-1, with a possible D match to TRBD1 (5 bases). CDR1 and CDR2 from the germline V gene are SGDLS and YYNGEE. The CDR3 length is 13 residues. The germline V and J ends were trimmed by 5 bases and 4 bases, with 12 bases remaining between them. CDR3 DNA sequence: TGTGCCAGCAGTCGGGGGGACGCCACTGAAGCTTTCTTT. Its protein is CASSRGDATEAFF.

CDR3 in amino acids: CASSPGTRLAGNEQFF. CDR3 in DNA: TGCGCCAGCAGCCCAGGGACAAGGCTAGCGGGGAATGAGCAGTTCTTC. The rearrangement uses TRBV4-1 and TRBJ2-1, with 9 bases identical to TRBD2. V was clipped by 4 bases and J by 7 bases; unmatched bases: 11. The length of the CDR3 is 16 residues. The V gene's germline CDR1 is MGHRA and CDR2 YSYEKL.

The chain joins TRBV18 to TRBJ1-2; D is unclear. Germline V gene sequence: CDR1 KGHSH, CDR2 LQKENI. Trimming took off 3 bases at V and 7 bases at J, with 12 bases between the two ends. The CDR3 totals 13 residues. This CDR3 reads CASSPRFEAGYTF. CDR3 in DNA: TGTGCCAGCTCACCCCGTTTTGAGGCTGGCTACACCTTC.

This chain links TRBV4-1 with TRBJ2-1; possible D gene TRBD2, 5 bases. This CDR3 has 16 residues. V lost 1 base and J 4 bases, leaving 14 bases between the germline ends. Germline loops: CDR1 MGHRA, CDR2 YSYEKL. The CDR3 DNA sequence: TGCGCCAGCAGCCAAGTCGGCCCGGGAAAGTACAATGAGCAGTTCTTC. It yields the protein CASSQVGPGKYNEQFF.

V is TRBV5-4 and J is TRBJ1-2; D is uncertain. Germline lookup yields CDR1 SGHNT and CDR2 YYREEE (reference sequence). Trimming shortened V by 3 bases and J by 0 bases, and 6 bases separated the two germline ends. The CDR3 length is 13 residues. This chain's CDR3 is CASSSRANYGYTF. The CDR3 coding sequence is TGTGCCAGCAGCTCGCGTGCTAACTATGGCTACACCTTC.

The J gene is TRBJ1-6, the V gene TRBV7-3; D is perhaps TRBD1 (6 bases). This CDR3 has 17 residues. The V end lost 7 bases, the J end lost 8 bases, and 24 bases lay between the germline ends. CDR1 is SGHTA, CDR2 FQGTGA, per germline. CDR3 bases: TGTGCCAGCACCTTCGGTACAGGGCCCGACCGGGATTCACCCCTCCACTTT. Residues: CASTFGTGPDRDSPLHF.

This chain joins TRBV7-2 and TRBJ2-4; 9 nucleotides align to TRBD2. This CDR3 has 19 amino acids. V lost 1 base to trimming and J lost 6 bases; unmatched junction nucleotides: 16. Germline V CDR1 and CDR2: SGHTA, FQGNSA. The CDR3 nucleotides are TGTGCCAGCAGCTTAGGCCCTATTCTTGCGGGGGGGCAGGGAAACATTCAGTACTTC. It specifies CASSLGPILAGGQGNIQYF. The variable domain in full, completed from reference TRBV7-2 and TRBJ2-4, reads GAGVSQSPSNKVTEKGKDVELRCDPISGHTALYWYRQSLGQGLEFLIYFQGNSAPDKSGLPSDRFSAERTGGSVSTLTIQRTQQEDSAVYLCASSLGPILAGGQGNIQYFGAGTRLSVL.

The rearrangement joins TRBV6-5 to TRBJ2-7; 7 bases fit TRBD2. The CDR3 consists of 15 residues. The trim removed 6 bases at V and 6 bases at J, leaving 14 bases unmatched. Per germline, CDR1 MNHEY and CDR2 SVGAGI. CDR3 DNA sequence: TGTGCCAGCAGACTTTCCGGGACTACCAGATCCGAGCAGTACTTC. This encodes CASRLSGTTRSEQYF.

CDR3 bases: TGTGCCAGCAGCGTAGGGAGCCGGGGGAACACCGGGGAGCTGTTTTTT. It codes for CASSVGSRGNTGELFF. The J gene is TRBJ2-2, the V gene TRBV9, with D possibly being TRBD2 (5 bases). The V and J ends lost 0 bases and 1 base respectively, with 10 bases between them. CDR3 size: 16 residues. CDR1 and CDR2 from the germline V gene are SGDLS and YYNGEE.

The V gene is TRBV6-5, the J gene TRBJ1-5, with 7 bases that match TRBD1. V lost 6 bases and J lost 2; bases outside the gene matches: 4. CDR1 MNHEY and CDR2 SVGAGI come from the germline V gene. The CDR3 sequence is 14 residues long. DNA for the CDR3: TGTGCCAGCAGGGCAGGGGGTGGCAATCAGCCCCAGCATTTT. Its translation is CASRAGGGNQPQHF.

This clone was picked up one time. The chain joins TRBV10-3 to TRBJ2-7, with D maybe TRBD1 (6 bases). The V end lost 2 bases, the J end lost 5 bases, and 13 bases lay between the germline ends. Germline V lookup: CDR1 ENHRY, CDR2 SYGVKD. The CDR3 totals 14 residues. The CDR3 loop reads CAISEGGGTNEQYF. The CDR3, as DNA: TGTGCCATCAGTGAGGGGGGCGGCACCAACGAGCAGTACTTC.